This T cell receptor (beta chain) stems from a study of cytomegalovirus exposure and HLA in healthy donors. Across the study: Earlier work reported 117 million unique TCR beta sequences from some 180 million T cells. Study outcomes and limitations: In vitro work confirmed that a few CMV-associated chains recognize CMV antigens. An observed cluster of highly shared sequence variants was recorded as a likely sequencing artifact.

PCR involved 60 Vbeta and 13 Jbeta primers. Some clones are missing from TCRdb's copy, which holds only in-frame ones; the method was immunoSEQ multiplex PCR. The table has 20,000 to 30,000 clones, roughly 68% seen once. The table lists this clone with a few counts. Its antigen is unidentified. This CDR3 is built from 11 residues. Trimming pared 1 base from V and 6 bases from J, leaving 7 bases between. CDR1 DFQATT and CDR2 SNEGSKA come from the germline V gene (reference sequence). The chain joins TRBV20-1 to TRBJ2-7; D perhaps matches TRBD2 (5 bases). The source material was PBMCs. The clonotype originates from a woman aged 50 to 65 in good health and CMV-seronegative. CDR3 sequence: CSARVLAEQYF. The CDR3 DNA sequence: TGCAGTGCTAGAGTTCTAGCCGAGCAGTACTTC.